The 20 T cell receptor beta chains given below trace back to one sample, sequenced in a study of blood T cell repertoires in COVID-19 (dated by TCRdb to 2020 to 2022). Receptor amplification or capture employed the immunoSEQ multiplex PCR assay. This is the immuneACCESS table as TCRdb keeps it, with only in-frame sequences that have V and J called. A part of the clones is gone; compared with another copy, unresolved V genes explain less than half, and the rest is unexplained. The sample has around 76,000 clones on record, around 80% of them singletons. The top ten hold more than 10% of the sample. Source material: peripheral blood. The receptors derive from a man over 45 with COVID-19, enrolled during active disease.

The J gene is TRBJ2-1, the V gene TRBV9; 7 nucleotides match TRBD1. Germline V lookup: CDR1 SGDLS, CDR2 YYNGEE. The V and J ends lost 3 bases and 8 bases, in that order; junction bases with no gene match: 11. The length of the CDR3 is 15 residues. The CDR3 protein is CASSARQGSSDEQFF. In nucleotides, the CDR3 is TGTGCCAGCAGCGCCAGACAGGGAAGTAGTGATGAGCAGTTCTTC.

This clone occurred once. The rearrangement links TRBV5-1 to TRBJ2-1; 8 nucleotides match TRBD2. J gave up 4 bases and V 4 bases, and 4 bases lay outside the gene matches. This CDR3 spans 14 amino acids. Germline V gene sequence: CDR1 SGHRS, CDR2 YFSETQ. The CDR3 protein is CASSGSGGYNEQFF. CDR3 sequence (DNA): TGCGCCAGCAGCGGGAGCGGGGGTTACAATGAGCAGTTCTTC.

This clone was seen just once. The rearrangement joins TRBV9 to TRBJ2-3, with a weak D call TRBD2 (6 bases). Germline V CDR1 and CDR2: SGDLS, YYNGEE. The CDR3 length is 14 residues. Trimming took 4 bases from V and 5 from J, leaving 14 bases between them. The CDR3: CASSKGQGGDTQYF. CDR3 nucleotides: TGTGCCAGCAGCAAGGGGCAGGGAGGAGATACGCAGTATTTT. Full variable domain (rest looked up from reference TRBV9 and TRBJ2-3): DSGVTQTPKHLITATGQRVTLRCSPRSGDLSVYWYQQSLDQGLQFLIQYYNGEERAKGNILERFSAQQFPDLHSELNLSSLELGDSALYFCASSKGQGGDTQYFGPGTRLTVL.

The CDR3 region has the DNA TGTGCCAGCCAGGGGACATGGGATTCACCCCTCCACTTT. Residues: CASQGTWDSPLHF. The V gene is TRBV28, the J gene TRBJ1-6, with D possibly TRBD1 on 6 matching bases. The length of the CDR3 is 13 residues. Deletions cut 8 bases from V and 8 bases from J, with 13 bases between. CDR1 and CDR2 from the germline V gene are MDHEN and SYDVKM.

Here the CDR3 DNA reads TGTGCCAGCAGCGGGGACAGGAGCAATCAGCCCCAGCATTTT. Translated, it gives CASSGDRSNQPQHF. The chain employs TRBV28 and TRBJ1-5, with 8 positions matching TRBD1. Germline lookup yields CDR1 MDHEN and CDR2 SYDVKM. V trimming: 6 bases; J trimming: 1 base; junction bases outside the gene matches: 2. The CDR3 has 14 amino acids.

The V and J genes are TRBV6-5 and TRBJ1-2; 7 bases line up with TRBD1. Germline CDR1 MNHEY, CDR2 SVGAGI. The CDR3 has 14 amino acids. Losses at the gene ends were 2 bases for V and 8 bases for J; bases not matched to a gene: 8. The CDR3 DNA is TGTGCCAGCAGTTACGGGGACAGAACGCGGGGCTACACCTTC. It specifies CASSYGDRTRGYTF.

The rearrangement links TRBV6-1 to TRBJ1-2; D uncertain. The germline gives CDR1 MNHNS, CDR2 SASEGT. The CDR3 runs 16 residues. Trimming left V 1 base short and J 2 bases short, with 14 bases between. CDR3: CASSEVGRRLNYGYTF. Here the CDR3 DNA reads TGTGCCAGCAGTGAAGTAGGAAGGCGGCTGAACTATGGCTACACCTTC.

This clone was seen just once. This chain links TRBV6-2 or TRBV6-3 with TRBJ2-1, with TRBD1 matching 7 bases. Germline V lookup: CDR1 MNHEY, CDR2 SVGEGT. This CDR3 is 17 amino acids long. Trimming removed 1 base from V and 2 bases from J; junction bases left unmatched: 8. Here the CDR3 DNA reads TGTGCCAGCAGTTACTGGGTCAGGGACAGACCCTACAATGAGCAGTTCTTC. Translation gives CASSYWVRDRPYNEQFF.

The V call is TRBV13, the J call TRBJ1-1; D remains ambiguous. This CDR3 is 15 amino acids long. CDR1 and CDR2 from the germline V gene are PRHDT and FYEKMQ (reference sequence). V lost 5 bases and J 1 base, leaving 14 bases between the germline ends. In DNA, the CDR3 is TGTGCCAGCAGCGGGCAGGATACACGGAACACTGAAGCTTTCTTT. Protein sequence: CASSGQDTRNTEAFF.

The table lists this clone with a count of one. The V call is TRBV29-1, the J call TRBJ2-3; D gene uncertain. The germline gives CDR1 SQVTM, CDR2 ANQGSEA. Deletions cut 0 bases from V and 9 bases from J, with 7 bases between. This CDR3 has 11 amino acids. DNA for the CDR3: TGCAGCGTTGAAGATCTTGCGACGCAGTATTTT. This translates into CSVEDLATQYF.

The chain uses TRBV27 and TRBJ1-2, with D hard to call. Germline V gene lookup returns CDR1 MNHEY and CDR2 SMNVEV (reference sequence). Trimming shortened V by 5 bases and J by 3 bases, and 16 bases separated the two germline ends. CDR3 length equals 15 residues. This chain's CDR3 is CASSRNMVGDYGYTF. CDR3 bases: TGTGCCAGCAGTCGCAACATGGTCGGGGACTATGGCTACACCTTC.

As regards this clone: The junction departs from the called germline gene at one end, perhaps through a read error. The V and J genes are TRBV7-7 and TRBJ2-3, with D perhaps matching TRBD2 (5 bases). The V gene's germline CDR1 is SSHAT and CDR2 FNYEAQ (reference sequence). This CDR3 is 15 amino acids long. In DNA form, the CDR3 reads TGTGCTAGCAGCTTAGCCGACGGGGACACAGATACGCAGTATTTT. Protein sequence: CASSLADGDTDTQYF.

This chain uses TRBV18 with TRBJ2-3, with TRBD2 identical over 9 bases. The length of the CDR3 is 15 residues. Germline lookup yields CDR1 KGHSH and CDR2 LQKENI. The V segment lost 5 bases and the J segment 4 bases; nucleotides outside the gene matches: 7. DNA of the CDR3: TGTGCCAGCTCAGGAAGCGGGAGGTCCGCAGATACGCAGTATTTT. Protein: CASSGSGRSADTQYF.

This clone occurred many times. The rearrangement uses TRBV27 and TRBJ2-7, with 10 bases fitting TRBD2. With 0 bases clipped from V and 2 bases from J, the junction kept 4 bases outside the gene matches. The length of the CDR3 is 16 residues. CDR1 and CDR2 (germline): MNHEY, SMNVEV (reference sequence). The CDR3 sequence: CASSLSSGRVPYEQYF. CDR3 in DNA: TGTGCCAGCAGTTTATCGAGCGGGAGGGTACCCTACGAGCAGTACTTC.

This chain joins TRBV7-9 and TRBJ2-2; 13 positions match TRBD2. Unmatched junction bases numbered 8, after V lost 4 bases and J lost 3 bases. CDR3 length: 18 residues. Per germline, CDR1 SEHNR and CDR2 FQNEAQ (reference sequence). The CDR3 protein is CASSSNRLAGGDTGELFF. The CDR3 DNA follows: TGTGCCAGCAGCTCCAACCGACTAGCGGGAGGAGACACCGGGGAGCTGTTTTTT.

This clone occurred a few times. The CDR3 sequence is CASSASASGKAQYF. DNA for the CDR3: TGCGCCAGCAGTGCCTCCGCTAGCGGGAAGGCCCAGTACTTC. The chain uses TRBV10-1 and TRBJ2-5; TRBD2 matches at 9 bases. This CDR3 has 14 amino acids. Germline V gives CDR1 WNHNN, CDR2 SYGVQD (reference sequence). Trimming removed 4 bases from V and 9 bases from J; junction bases left unmatched: 9.

The chain is built from TRBV9 and TRBJ1-1; a possible D gene is TRBD1 (6 bases). V was shortened by 2 bases and J by 2 bases, with 13 bases between the two germline ends. Germline-derived CDR1 and CDR2 are SGDLS and YYNGEE. The CDR3 consists of 15 residues. CDR3 nucleotide sequence: TGTGCCAGCAGCGTCACAGGGATTACTAACACTGAAGCTTTCTTT. Translated: CASSVTGITNTEAFF.

The J gene is TRBJ2-5, the V gene TRBV7-9; 8 positions match TRBD1. With V trimmed by 6 bases and J by 7 bases, 4 bases remained unmatched. Germline values: CDR1 SEHNR, CDR2 FQNEAQ (reference sequence). The CDR3 spans 12 residues. The CDR3 DNA reads as TGTGCCAGCAGAGACAGGGGAGGGACCCAGTACTTC. It yields the protein CASRDRGGTQYF.

This chain uses TRBV28 with TRBJ2-7, with D tentatively TRBD2 (5 bases). CDR3 length equals 15 residues. In germline, CDR1 is MDHEN, CDR2 SYDVKM. V lost 2 bases to trimming and J lost 3 bases, with 14 bases between them. The CDR3 DNA is TGTGCCAGCAGTTTAAAGCAGGCCGGGAACTACGAGCAGTACTTC. It encodes CASSLKQAGNYEQYF.

The V gene is TRBV7-2, the J gene TRBJ1-5; D is unclear. The V end lost 6 bases, the J end lost 0 bases, and 12 bases lay between the germline ends. This CDR3 contains 15 residues. Germline V CDR1 and CDR2: SGHTA, FQGNSA. DNA for the CDR3: TGTGCCAGCAGTCCTTCGGGGTATAGCAATCAGCCCCAGCATTTT. This codes for CASSPSGYSNQPQHF. Variable domain in full (rest from reference TRBV7-2 and TRBJ1-5): GAGVSQSPSNKVTEKGKDVELRCDPISGHTALYWYRQSLGQGLEFLIYFQGNSAPDKSGLPSDRFSAERTGGSVSTLTIQRTQQEDSAVYLCASSPSGYSNQPQHFGDGTRLSIL.